The source of this TCR beta chain is a study of shared clonotypes between healthy human individuals. The method was immunoSEQ multiplex PCR; TCRdb's version includes in-frame clones alone and lacks a portion of them. The data show fewer than 850,000 clones, roughly 87% seen once. The clonotype comes from a man aged 18 to 29 in good health. Some clones in this sample may be carry-over from other donors' samples. Sequenced input: memory CD8+ T cells from PBMCs. The subset is: CD45RO+ cells pooled with CCR7-negative TemRA cells.

CDR3 in amino acids: CASSPVPRDRYNEQFF. The DNA for the CDR3 is TGTGCCAGCAGCCCAGTCCCGCGGGACAGGTACAATGAGCAGTTCTTC. The chain uses TRBV7-2 and TRBJ2-1; 8 bases are shared with TRBD1. Trimming removed 5 bases from V and 4 bases from J; junction bases left unmatched: 10. The length of the CDR3 is 16 residues. Germline assignment: CDR1 SGHTA and CDR2 FQGNSA.